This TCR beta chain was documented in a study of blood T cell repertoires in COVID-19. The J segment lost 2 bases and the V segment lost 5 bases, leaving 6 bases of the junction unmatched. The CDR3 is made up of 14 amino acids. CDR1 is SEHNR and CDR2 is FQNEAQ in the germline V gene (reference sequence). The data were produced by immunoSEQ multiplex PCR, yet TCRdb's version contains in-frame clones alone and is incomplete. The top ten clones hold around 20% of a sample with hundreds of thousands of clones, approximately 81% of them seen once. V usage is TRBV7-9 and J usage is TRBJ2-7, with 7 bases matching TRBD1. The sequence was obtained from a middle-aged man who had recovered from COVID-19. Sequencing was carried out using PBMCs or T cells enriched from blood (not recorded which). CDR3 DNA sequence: TGTGCCAGCAGCACCCGACAGGGAACCTACGAGCAGTACTTC. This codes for CASSTRQGTYEQYF.